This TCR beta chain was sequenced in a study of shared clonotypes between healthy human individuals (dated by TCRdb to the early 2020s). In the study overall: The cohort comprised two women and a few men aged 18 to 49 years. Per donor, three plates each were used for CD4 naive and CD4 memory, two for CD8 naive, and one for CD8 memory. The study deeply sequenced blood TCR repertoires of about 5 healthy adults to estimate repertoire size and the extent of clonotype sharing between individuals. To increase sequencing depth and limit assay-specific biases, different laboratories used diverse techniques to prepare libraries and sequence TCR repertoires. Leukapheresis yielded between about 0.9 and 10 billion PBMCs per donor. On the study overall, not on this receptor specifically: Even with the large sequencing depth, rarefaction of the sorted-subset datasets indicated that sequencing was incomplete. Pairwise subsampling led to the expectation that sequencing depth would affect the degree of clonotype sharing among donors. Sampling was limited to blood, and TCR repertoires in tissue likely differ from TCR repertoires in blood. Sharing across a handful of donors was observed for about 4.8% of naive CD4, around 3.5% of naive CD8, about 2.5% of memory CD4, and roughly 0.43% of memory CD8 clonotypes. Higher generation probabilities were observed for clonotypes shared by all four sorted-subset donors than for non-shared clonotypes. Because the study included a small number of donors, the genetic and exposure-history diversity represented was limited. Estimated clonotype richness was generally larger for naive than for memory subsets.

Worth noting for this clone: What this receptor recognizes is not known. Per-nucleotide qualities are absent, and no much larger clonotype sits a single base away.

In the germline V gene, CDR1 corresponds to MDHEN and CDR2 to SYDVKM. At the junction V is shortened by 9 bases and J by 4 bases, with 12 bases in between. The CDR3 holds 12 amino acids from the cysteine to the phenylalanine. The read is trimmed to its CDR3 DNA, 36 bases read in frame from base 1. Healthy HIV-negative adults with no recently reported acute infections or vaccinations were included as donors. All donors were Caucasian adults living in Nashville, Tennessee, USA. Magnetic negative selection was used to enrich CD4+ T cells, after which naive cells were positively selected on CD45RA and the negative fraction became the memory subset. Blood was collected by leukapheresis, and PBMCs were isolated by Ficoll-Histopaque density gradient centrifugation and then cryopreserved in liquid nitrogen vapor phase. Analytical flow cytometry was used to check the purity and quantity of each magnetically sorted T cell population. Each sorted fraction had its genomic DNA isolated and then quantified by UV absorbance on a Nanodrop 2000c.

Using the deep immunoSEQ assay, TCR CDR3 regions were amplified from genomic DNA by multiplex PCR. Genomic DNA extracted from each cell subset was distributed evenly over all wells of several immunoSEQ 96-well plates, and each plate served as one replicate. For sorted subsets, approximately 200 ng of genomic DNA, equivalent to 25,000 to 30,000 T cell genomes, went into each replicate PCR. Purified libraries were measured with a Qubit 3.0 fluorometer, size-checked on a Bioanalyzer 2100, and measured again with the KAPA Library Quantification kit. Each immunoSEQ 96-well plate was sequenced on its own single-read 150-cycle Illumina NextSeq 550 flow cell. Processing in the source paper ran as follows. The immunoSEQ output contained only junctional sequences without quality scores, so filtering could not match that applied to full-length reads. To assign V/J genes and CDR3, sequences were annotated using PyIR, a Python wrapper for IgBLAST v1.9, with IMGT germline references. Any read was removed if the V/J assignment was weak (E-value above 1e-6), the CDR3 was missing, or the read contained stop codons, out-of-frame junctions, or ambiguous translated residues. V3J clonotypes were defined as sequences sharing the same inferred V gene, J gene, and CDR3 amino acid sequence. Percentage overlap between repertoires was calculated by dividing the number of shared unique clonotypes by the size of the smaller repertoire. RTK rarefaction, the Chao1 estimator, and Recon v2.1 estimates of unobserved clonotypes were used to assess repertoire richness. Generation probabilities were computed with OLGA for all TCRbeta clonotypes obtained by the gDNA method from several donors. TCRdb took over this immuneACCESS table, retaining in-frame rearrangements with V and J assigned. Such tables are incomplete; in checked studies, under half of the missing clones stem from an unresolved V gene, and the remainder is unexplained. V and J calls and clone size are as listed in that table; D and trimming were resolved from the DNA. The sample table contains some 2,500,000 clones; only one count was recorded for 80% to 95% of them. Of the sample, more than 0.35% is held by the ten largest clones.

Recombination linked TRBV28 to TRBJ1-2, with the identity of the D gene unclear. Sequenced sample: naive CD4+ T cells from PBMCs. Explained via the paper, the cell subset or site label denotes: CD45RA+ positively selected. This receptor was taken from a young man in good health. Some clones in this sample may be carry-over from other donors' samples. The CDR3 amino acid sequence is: CASTGTFYGYTF. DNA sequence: TGTGCCAGTACCGGTACATTCTATGGCTACACCTTC.